This TCR beta chain came from a study of cytomegalovirus exposure and HLA in healthy donors (dated by TCRdb to 2015 to 2018). With respect to the entire study: An earlier analysis of roughly 570 of the donors reported approximately 280 Gb of sequence data and 95 million to 130 million unique TCR beta sequences obtained from roughly 170 million T cells. Among 300 to 500 genotyped donors of the cohort, an average of approximately 220,000 unique TCR beta nucleotide sequences was sequenced per donor, of which about 19% were non-productive. Donor age, sex, ethnicity and CMV serostatus were compiled alongside the repertoire data. Roughly 300 gigabases of sequencing data and roughly 80 million unique TCR sequences made up an early release that covered roughly 670 HLA-typed donors. The number of donors typed differed by locus, with about 629-640 for A, B, C, DRB1 and DQB1, over 500 for DQA1, 600 to 610 for DPA1, and 400 to 490 for DPB1. Of the 398 genotyped donors, approximately 82% fell in the genetic ancestry cluster associated with self-reported Caucasian donors. The study aimed to test whether cataloging public T cell receptors could reveal signatures of past pathogen exposure. A separate validation cohort of 90 to 150 different subjects was used in addition to the 666-subject first cohort. Using immunosequencing, the study profiled T cell repertoires from 640 or so subjects and related those repertoires to cytomegalovirus serostatus. High-throughput TCR immunosequencing, statistical association of individual TCRs with disease status, and machine learning were combined to predict cytomegalovirus infection status. An earlier analysis of some 600 of the donors applied high-throughput TCR beta sequencing to assess whether each TCR beta V gene segment acted as functional or pseudogenic. All discovery cohort repertoires had been generated on a single sequencing platform. In a later analysis, previously published TCR beta repertoires from several hundred donors were re-analyzed and high-resolution HLA genotyping was added so that TCR occurrence patterns could be studied. HLA typing covered class I and class II loci at four-digit resolution. A handful of DR-DQ haplotypes were handled as single units for association and clustering because linkage in the cohort was strong. Rather than drawing on any new phenotypic data, the later analysis identified candidate immune exposures from TCR beta sequences and the way those sequences occurred across donors. In a later genetic analysis, genome-wide SNP genotypes for about three fifths of the 666 donors were used, and that subset was treated as a discovery cohort. Overall study results and their limits: Most CMV-associated TCR beta chains appeared to be HLA-restricted in a later analysis, and the HLA associations seemed to be driven largely by CMV exposure. Because counts were too low, 15 to 20 rarely observed V segments, including chromosome 9 orphons, were left out of the earlier analysis of 587 of the donors. According to a later analysis, TCR association rates differed among HLA loci, with DRB1 alleles showing the most associated TCRs and HLA-C alleles showing the fewest. In a later analysis, some 18,000 TCR beta sequences were associated with specific HLA alleles at a false discovery rate of 0.05. Because HLA typing was missing for some donors at each locus, association tests included only the typed subset. The authors suggested that the approach could potentially be extended to other disease states and immunological phenotypes. A later analysis reported that several top co-occurrence clusters appeared linked to parvovirus B19, influenza, CMV and Epstein-Barr virus. When HLA alleles, especially DR and DQ, strongly co-occurred, TCR associations were difficult to assign to individual alleles. In an earlier analysis of around 600 of the donors, most TCR beta V segments appeared in productive rearrangements about 90% or about 30% of the time, broadly matching IMGT annotations. A group of highly shared sequence variants was considered likely to be a technical artifact of the sequencing pipeline. A later analysis found that HLA-associated TCR beta chains were more clonally expanded and had lower generation probabilities than equally common non-associated chains. This cohort had only TCR beta chains sequenced, and the lack of alpha or paired-chain data limited which features could be detected. Linkage disequilibrium might explain the correlated functional status among segregating V segments, but an unknown experimental factor could not be excluded. In vitro tests confirmed that a few of the cytomegalovirus-associated TCR beta chains recognize cytomegalovirus antigens. While some public TCRs were present in many individuals, most TCR sequences turned up only very rarely across donors. A further reported finding was that TCR beta sequences accurately predicted the HLA-A and HLA-B alleles for most subjects in the first cohort. A later genetic analysis associated a missense DCLRE1C variant with V-gene and J-gene trimming of TCR beta chains, and an independent cohort replicated the association. In both the original and validation cohorts, the classifier was reported to diagnose cytomegalovirus status with high specificity and sensitivity. The only immune exposure information available for the cohort was CMV serostatus. Sequencing depth was assumed to be roughly uniform across donors in the presence/absence analyses, though that assumption may not hold. The study listed 164 TCR beta chains as associated with cytomegalovirus. In a later genetic analysis, fewer N-insertions in productive TCRs were reported among donors in an Asian-associated ancestry cluster than the roughly 700-donor mean.

In total, more than 500 healthy bone marrow donors made up the cohort. All cohort members were sampled while nominally healthy, although unrecorded immune exposures were likely present. The donor tested CMV seronegative and was one of the 352 seronegative cohort members. A peripheral blood sample was provided by each donor, and peripheral blood mononuclear cells were used for TCR beta sequencing. The Qiagen DNeasy Blood Extraction Kit was used to extract genomic DNA from the blood cell samples. The library was obtained by the immunoSEQ multiplex PCR assay. A mixture of 60 forward primers for TCR Vbeta segments and 13 reverse primers for TCR Jbeta segments was used in the multiplex PCR. A multiplex PCR assay on genomic DNA amplified the CDR3 region of rearranged TCR beta genes. The amplified TCR beta libraries were sequenced on the Illumina HiSeq System as 87-base-pair reads. The original pipeline was this. In a later analysis, some 80 million unique TCR beta chains were counted across the approximately 640 repertoires, and approximately 11 million of these chains were shared by at least two donors. To remove PCR and sequencing errors, raw reads were error-corrected and collapsed into unique sequences using a nearest-neighbor algorithm that merged closely related sequences. Alignment of CDR3 sequences to IMGT reference sequences was used to assign V, D and J gene segments. Each retained sequence needed at least a six-nucleotide match to both a V gene segment and a J gene segment. A rearrangement was called productive if the CDR3 had no stop codons and remained in frame with V and J, and every other rearrangement was called non-productive. Following IMGT convention, CDR3 was defined as the stretch from the second conserved V-encoded cysteine to the conserved J-encoded phenylalanine. The earlier analysis of about 530 of the donors excluded any sequence lacking an unambiguous match to a single V gene segment. An earlier analysis of several hundred of the donors called V segments functional above 56.7% productive rearrangements and segregating when the between-donor standard deviation exceeded 5%. A statistical classification framework was built to diagnose cytomegalovirus status from the catalog of TCR beta chain sequences. In a later analysis, V and J genes were assigned by comparing TCR nucleotide sequences against IMGT/GENE-DB human TR gene sequences. In a later analysis, CDR3 sequences and most-parsimonious VDJ recombination scenarios were assigned using the TCRdist pipeline. In a later analysis, every TCR beta chain was defined by the combination of its CDR3 amino acid sequence and its V-gene family, and reads without a unique V-gene family were dropped. A later analysis removed 592 highly shared, low-generation-probability nucleotide sequences to deal with suspected cross-contamination and a sequencing artifact. In a later analysis, a clonal expansion index was calculated for each public chain from normalized within-repertoire ranks of inferred template counts. In a later analysis, generation probabilities were computed using a VDJ recombination model fitted to out-of-frame rearrangements, and the results were checked against IGoR. A later analysis scored TCR-TCR, TCR-HLA and TCR-CMV co-occurrence with hypergeometric tests, applying a repertoire-size bias correction to TCR pairs. False discovery rates were estimated in a later analysis by permuting HLA or CMV assignments 20 times. In a later analysis, co-occurring TCRs were grouped using DBSCAN, with TCRdist sequence similarity added in when clustering inside HLA-allele-positive subsets. Co-occurrence clustering excluded repertoires with fewer than 30,000 or more than 120,000 public chains, plus five with anomalous nucleotide sharing. TCRdb's version of the immuneACCESS table is confined to in-frame rearrangements and falls short of the full clone set. An unresolved V gene accounts for under half of the shortfall where checked; the remainder is of unknown origin. That table gives V, J and clone size, and the DNA gave D and trimming. The sample table contains 140,000 to 150,000 clones; only one count was recorded for 84% of them. Together, the top ten hold roughly 2.7% of the sample.

This clone was recorded a few times. What this receptor recognizes is not known. Base qualities are not at hand, and no much larger clone is one base apart. The specimen sequenced was PBMCs. This receptor was identified in a boy younger than 10 in good health and CMV-seronegative.

The DNA reads as follows: TGTGCCAGCAGCCCTGGAGGCTATGAGCAGTTCTTC. Protein translation: CASSPGGYEQFF. This sequence uses TRBV5-4 and TRBJ2-1; the D region possibly corresponds to TRBD2 (5 bases align). From the cysteine up to the phenylalanine, the CDR3 has a length of 12 residues. This entry keeps only the CDR3 DNA: 36 bases, framed from base 1. The germline V gene (reference sequence) provides CDR1 SGHNT and CDR2 YYREEE. The V end loses 4 bases and the J end loses 8 bases, and a stretch of 10 bases separates them.